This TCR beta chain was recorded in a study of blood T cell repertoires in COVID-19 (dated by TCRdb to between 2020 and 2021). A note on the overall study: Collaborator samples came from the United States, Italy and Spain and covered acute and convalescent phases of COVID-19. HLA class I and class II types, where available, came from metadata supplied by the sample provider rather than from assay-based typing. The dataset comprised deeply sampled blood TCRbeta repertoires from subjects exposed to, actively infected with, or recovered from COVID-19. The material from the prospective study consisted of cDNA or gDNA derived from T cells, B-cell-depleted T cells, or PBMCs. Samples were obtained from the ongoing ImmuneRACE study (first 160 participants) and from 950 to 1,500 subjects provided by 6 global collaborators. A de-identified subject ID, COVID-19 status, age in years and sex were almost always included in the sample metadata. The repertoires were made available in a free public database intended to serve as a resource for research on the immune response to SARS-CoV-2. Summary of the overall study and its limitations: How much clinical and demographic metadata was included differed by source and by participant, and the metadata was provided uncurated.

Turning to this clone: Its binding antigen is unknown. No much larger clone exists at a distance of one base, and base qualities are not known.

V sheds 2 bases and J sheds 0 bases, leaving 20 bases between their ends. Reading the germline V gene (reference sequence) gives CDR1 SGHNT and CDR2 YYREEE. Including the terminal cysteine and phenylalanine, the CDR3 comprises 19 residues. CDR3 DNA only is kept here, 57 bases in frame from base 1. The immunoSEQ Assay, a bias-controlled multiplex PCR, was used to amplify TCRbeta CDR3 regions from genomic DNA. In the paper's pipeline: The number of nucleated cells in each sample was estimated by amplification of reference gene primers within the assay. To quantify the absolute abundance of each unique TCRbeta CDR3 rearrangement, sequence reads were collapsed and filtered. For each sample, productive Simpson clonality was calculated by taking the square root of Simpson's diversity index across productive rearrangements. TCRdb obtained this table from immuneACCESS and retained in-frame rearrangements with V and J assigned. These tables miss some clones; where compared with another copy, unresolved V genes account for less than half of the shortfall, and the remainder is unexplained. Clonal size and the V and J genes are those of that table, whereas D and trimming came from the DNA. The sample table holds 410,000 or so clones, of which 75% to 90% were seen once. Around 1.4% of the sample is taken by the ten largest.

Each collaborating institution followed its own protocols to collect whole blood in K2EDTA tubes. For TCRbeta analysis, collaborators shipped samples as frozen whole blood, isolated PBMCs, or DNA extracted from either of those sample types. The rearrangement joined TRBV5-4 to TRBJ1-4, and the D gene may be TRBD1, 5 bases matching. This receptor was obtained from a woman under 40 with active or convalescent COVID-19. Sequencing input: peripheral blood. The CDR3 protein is CASSFSLDSDGATNEKLFF. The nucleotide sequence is TGTGCCAGCAGCTTCTCCCTAGACAGCGACGGCGCAACTAATGAAAAACTGTTTTTT.